The 26 T cell receptor beta chains presented below share a single source sample, sequenced in a study of blood T cell repertoires in COVID-19. Clones were read by immunoSEQ multiplex PCR, and TCRdb kept only the in-frame ones, dropping some. The data contain around 190,000 clones, around 83% of them singletons. The sample was peripheral blood. These receptors were taken from a woman in her 70s with COVID-19, enrolled during active disease.

This clone turned up a few times. V and J are TRBV5-1 and TRBJ2-2, with 8 positions matching TRBD1. The junction had 8 bases not matched to a gene; V was cut back by 6 bases and J by 4 bases. Germline-derived CDR1 and CDR2 are SGHRS and YFSETQ. This CDR3 region has 15 residues. CDR3 DNA: TGCGCCAGCAACCTACAGACAGGGGTCACCGGGGAGCTGTTTTTT. Encoded protein: CASNLQTGVTGELFF.

This clone has just one count. The V and J genes are TRBV20-1 and TRBJ1-5; 9 bases line up with TRBD1. V lost 3 bases to trimming and J lost 5 bases; unmatched junction nucleotides: 11. There are 16 residues in the CDR3. Germline CDR1 is DFQATT and CDR2 is SNEGSKA (reference sequence). The CDR3 bases are TGCAGTGCTAGTCGGGACAGGGATCGGAGCGATCAGCCCCAGCATTTT. It yields the protein CSASRDRDRSDQPQHF.

V is TRBV3-1 (or the pseudogene TRBV3-2) and J is TRBJ2-2; TRBD1 agrees at 11 bases. This CDR3 contains 16 residues. V dropped 4 bases and J dropped 7; count of bases not matched to a gene: 8. Germline V gives CDR1 LGHDT, CDR2 YNNKEL (reference sequence). The CDR3 nucleotides are TGTGCCAGCAGCCCCGGACAGGGGGCTTCTTTCGGGGAGCTGTTTTTT. Amino acid sequence: CASSPGQGASFGELFF.

V usage is TRBV27 and J usage is TRBJ2-6; no reliable D call. V lost 5 bases, J lost 1 base, and 6 bases lay in between. CDR1 is MNHEY and CDR2 is SMNVEV in the germline V gene (reference sequence). CDR3 length: 14 amino acids. As DNA, the CDR3 is TGTGCCAGCAGTCTTACATCTGGGGCCAACGTCCTGACTTTC. Protein: CASSLTSGANVLTF. The full variable domain, in which reference TRBV27 and TRBJ2-6 provide the parts outside the CDR3, is EAQVTQNPRYLITVTGKKLTVTCSQNMNHEYMSWYRQDPGLGLRQIYYSMNVEVTDKGDVPEGYKVSRKEKRNFPLILESPSPNQTSLYFCASSLTSGANVLTFGAGSRLTVL.

This chain joins TRBV7-8 and TRBJ1-2, with 7 positions matching TRBD1. Germline V gene lookup returns CDR1 SGHVS and CDR2 FQNEAQ. The CDR3 spans 17 residues. The V segment lost 0 bases and the J segment 6 bases; nucleotides outside the gene matches: 13. The CDR3 protein is CASSLAFPGGGPDGYTF. CDR3 in DNA: TGTGCCAGCAGCTTAGCGTTTCCAGGAGGGGGCCCTGATGGCTACACCTTC.

This chain uses TRBV6-5 with TRBJ1-1; D remains unclear. This CDR3 contains 11 residues. CDR1 and CDR2 from the germline V gene are MNHEY and SVGAGI. V lost 3 bases to trimming and J lost 4 bases, with 3 bases between them. The chain's CDR3 is CASSYRTEAFF. The CDR3 bases are TGTGCCAGCAGTTATCGCACTGAAGCTTTCTTT.

This rearrangement joins TRBV5-4 to TRBJ2-5; 7 nucleotides agree with TRBD2. The CDR3 loop spans 15 amino acids. J was trimmed by 4 bases and V by 2 bases; bases with no gene match: 8. Germline CDR1 reads SGHNT; CDR2 reads YYREEE (reference sequence). CDR3 loop: CASSLSGVLAETQYF. Written as DNA, the CDR3 is TGTGCCAGCAGCTTAAGCGGGGTACTAGCAGAGACCCAGTACTTC. The whole variable domain, filled in from reference TRBV5-4 and TRBJ2-5, reads ETGVTQSPTHLIKTRGQQVTLRCSSQSGHNTVSWYQQALGQGPQFIFQYYREEENGRGNFPPRFSGLQFPNYSSELNVNALELDDSALYLCASSLSGVLAETQYFGPGTRLLVL.

The chain uses TRBV3-1 (or the pseudogene TRBV3-2) and TRBJ2-7, with D maybe TRBD1 (8 bases). Germline V gene data show CDR1 as LGHDT and CDR2 as YNNKEL (reference sequence). Trimming left V 6 bases short and J 1 base short, with 13 bases between. The CDR3 has 14 amino acids. The CDR3, as DNA: TGTGCCAGCAGACAGGGGGGGGGATCCTACGAGCAGTACTTC. Amino acids: CASRQGGGSYEQYF.

This chain joins TRBV27 and TRBJ1-5; D possibly corresponds to TRBD1 (6 bases). There are 19 residues in the CDR3. With 6 bases removed from V and 0 bases from J, the gap between germline ends came to 24 bases. Germline V gene data show CDR1 as MNHEY and CDR2 as SMNVEV (reference sequence). The chain's CDR3 is CASSPLPPGQLYSNQPQHF. CDR3 DNA: TGTGCCAGCAGCCCTCTGCCCCCCGGACAGCTTTATAGCAATCAGCCCCAGCATTTT.

The chain links TRBV27 to TRBJ1-2; a weak D match, TRBD1 (5 bases). V shed 5 bases and J shed 8 bases, with 21 bases lying between them. The CDR3 extends over 15 amino acids. Germline V gene data show CDR1 as MNHEY and CDR2 as SMNVEV (reference sequence). For the CDR3, the DNA is TGTGCCAGCAGTCTGGGGGGTCGGGGGACGAAGGGCTACACCTTC. Its translation is CASSLGGRGTKGYTF.

This rearrangement joins TRBV5-1 to TRBJ2-7; 7 bases fit TRBD1. Trimming cost V 3 bases and J 3 bases; bases outside gene matches: 6. Germline CDR1 is SGHRS and CDR2 is YFSETQ. The CDR3 consists of 14 residues. CDR3 residues: CASSSTDRVYEQYF. The CDR3 DNA sequence: TGCGCCAGCAGCTCGACCGACAGGGTCTACGAGCAGTACTTC. The entire variable domain, with the rest obtained from reference TRBV5-1 and TRBJ2-7, is as follows: KAGVTQTPRYLIKTRGQQVTLSCSPISGHRSVSWYQQTPGQGLQFLFEYFSETQRNKGNFPGRFSGRQFSNSRSEMNVSTLELGDSALYLCASSSTDRVYEQYFGPGTRLTVT.

The V call is TRBV19, the J call TRBJ1-5; the D is unclear. The CDR3 is 14 residues long. The germline CDR1 and CDR2 sequences are LNHDA and SQIVND (reference sequence). V shed 7 bases and J shed 2 bases, with 12 bases lying between them. Here the CDR3 reads CASMGRDGNQPQHF. The CDR3 DNA reads as TGTGCCAGTATGGGCCGGGATGGCAATCAGCCCCAGCATTTT. Looking up the rest from reference TRBV19 and TRBJ1-5 gives the full variable domain: DGGITQSPKYLFRKEGQNVTLSCEQNLNHDAMYWYRQDPGQGLRLIYYSQIVNDFQKGDIAEGYSVSREKKESFPLTVTSAQKNPTAFYLCASMGRDGNQPQHFGDGTRLSIL.

The chain joins TRBV7-2 to TRBJ2-3; TRBD1 matches at 11 bases. The V gene end was trimmed by 5 bases and the J gene end by 15 bases; junction bases not matched to a gene: 16. From germline, CDR1 is SGHTA and CDR2 FQGNSA. CDR3 length: 15 residues. The CDR3 DNA sequence: TGTGCCAGCAGCCCCCTAGGACAGGGGGCGGGTATTGGCTATTTT. It encodes CASSPLGQGAGIGYF.

The rearrangement links TRBV6-5 to TRBJ1-1; D gene unclear. The CDR3 loop spans 14 amino acids. Looked up from germline, CDR1 is MNHEY and CDR2 is SVGAGI. The V gene lost 7 bases and the J gene lost 5 bases, with 17 bases spanning the gap. The CDR3 here is CASKSYGMGTEAFF. The CDR3 DNA reads TGTGCCAGCAAGTCTTACGGGATGGGAACTGAAGCTTTCTTT.

CDR3 sequence: CASSLERPPLAKNIQYF. The CDR3, as DNA: TGTGCCAGCAGCTTAGAGCGGCCGCCTCTAGCCAAAAACATTCAGTACTTC. The chain has TRBV11-2 and TRBJ2-4; D unresolved. This CDR3 region has 17 residues. CDR1 SGHAT and CDR2 FQNNGV come from the germline V gene. The V end lost 0 bases, the J end lost 0 bases, and 12 bases lay between the germline ends.

The genes are TRBV5-1 and TRBJ2-5, with D tentatively TRBD2 (5 bases). The CDR3 extends over 15 amino acids. CDR1 is SGHRS, CDR2 YFSETQ, per germline. The V gene lost 1 base and the J gene lost 4 bases, with 14 bases spanning the gap. As DNA, the CDR3 is TGCGCCAGCAGCTTGCGGCTAGCCGACGGAGAGACCCAGTACTTC. It codes for CASSLRLADGETQYF.

The chain joins TRBV28 to TRBJ1-5; 12 bases match TRBD1. V was pared by 7 bases and J by 2 bases, with 12 bases of the junction left unmatched. Germline CDR1 reads MDHEN; CDR2 reads SYDVKM. The CDR3 consists of 18 residues. This CDR3 reads CASTLPGQGARGNQPQHF. As DNA, the CDR3 is TGTGCCAGCACCTTACCGGGACAGGGGGCTAGGGGCAATCAGCCCCAGCATTTT.

The rearrangement joins TRBV18 to TRBJ2-5, with D unresolved. Germline V lookup: CDR1 KGHSH, CDR2 LQKENI. V was pared by 2 bases and J by 2 bases, with 6 bases between. CDR3 size: 13 residues. Here the CDR3 DNA reads TGTGCCAGCTCACCAAACTTTCAAGAGACCCAGTACTTC. Amino acid sequence: CASSPNFQETQYF.

J is TRBJ1-5 and V is TRBV3-1 (or the pseudogene TRBV3-2); 7 nucleotides align to TRBD1. V lost 0 bases, J lost 4 bases, and 6 bases stayed unmatched. The V gene's germline CDR1 is LGHDT and CDR2 YNNKEL (reference sequence). This CDR3 is built from 16 residues. CDR3: CASSQEAPGGNQPQHF. CDR3 in DNA: TGTGCCAGCAGCCAAGAAGCACCAGGGGGGAATCAGCCCCAGCATTTT.

The V gene is TRBV3-1 (or the pseudogene TRBV3-2), the J gene TRBJ1-6; 7 nucleotides align to TRBD1. V lost 4 bases, J lost 9 bases, and 6 bases stayed unmatched. The CDR3 runs to 14 residues. The germline CDR1 and CDR2 sequences are LGHDT and YNNKEL (reference sequence). The CDR3 reads CASSPDRDSSPLHF. CDR3 sequence (DNA): TGTGCCAGCAGCCCCGACAGGGACTCTTCACCCCTCCACTTT.

The rearrangement links TRBV11-3 to TRBJ2-1; 7 nucleotides match TRBD2. Trimming removed 5 bases from V and 6 bases from J; junction bases left unmatched: 10. Germline V gene sequence: CDR1 SGHNT, CDR2 YENEEA. The CDR3 loop spans 15 amino acids. CDR3 residues: CASSDRRENSNEQFF. CDR3 DNA sequence: TGTGCCAGCAGCGACCGGCGGGAGAACTCCAATGAGCAGTTCTTC.

The chain combines TRBV6-1 with TRBJ2-5; possible D gene TRBD1, 5 bases. Germline V lookup: CDR1 MNHNS, CDR2 SASEGT. V lost 0 bases to trimming and J lost 6 bases, with 14 bases between them. The CDR3 has 15 amino acids. The CDR3 loop reads CASSEATESIQTQYF. In DNA form, the CDR3 reads TGTGCCAGCAGTGAAGCGACAGAATCGATCCAGACCCAGTACTTC.

The CDR3 loop reads CASSQGLAGGYEQYF. The CDR3, as DNA: TGTGCCAGCAGCCAAGGACTAGCGGGAGGCTACGAGCAGTACTTC. V gene TRBV4-2 combines with J gene TRBJ2-7; 13 bases are shared with TRBD2. The CDR3 has 15 amino acids. V was pared by 1 base and J by 3 bases, with 0 bases of the junction left unmatched. Germline V gene data show CDR1 as LGHNA and CDR2 as YNFKEQ.

This clone turned up a few times. The chain has TRBV7-9 and TRBJ2-1; TRBD1 is a possible D gene (6 bases). V gave up 3 bases and J gave up 1 base, with 7 bases separating them. The CDR3 has 14 amino acids. Germline V gives CDR1 SEHNR, CDR2 FQNEAQ (reference sequence). The CDR3 reads CASSLQGSYNEQFF. CDR3 sequence (DNA): TGTGCCAGCAGCTTGCAGGGGTCCTACAATGAGCAGTTCTTC. The whole variable domain, filled in from reference TRBV7-9 and TRBJ2-1, reads DTGVSQNPRHKITKRGQNVTFRCDPISEHNRLYWYRQTLGQGPEFLTYFQNEAQLEKSRLLSDRFSAERPKGSFSTLEIQRTEQGDSAMYLCASSLQGSYNEQFFGPGTRLTVL.

The chain links TRBV2 to TRBJ1-5; no clear D gene. Trimming pared 6 bases from V and 1 base from J, leaving 10 bases between. The CDR3 loop spans 14 amino acids. Germline CDR1 SNHLY, CDR2 FYNNEI. CDR3 sequence: CASREGWSNQPQHF. The DNA of the CDR3 is TGTGCCAGCAGGGAGGGTTGGAGCAATCAGCCCCAGCATTTT.

The gene calls are TRBV28 and TRBJ1-5; the match to TRBD1 covers 11 bases. V lost 6 bases and J lost 4; bases outside the gene matches: 5. CDR1 is MDHEN, CDR2 SYDVKM, per germline. There are 15 residues in the CDR3. The CDR3 DNA follows: TGTGCCAGCAGGGAGGGACAGGGGGGAAATCAGCCCCAGCATTTT. Protein sequence: CASREGQGGNQPQHF.